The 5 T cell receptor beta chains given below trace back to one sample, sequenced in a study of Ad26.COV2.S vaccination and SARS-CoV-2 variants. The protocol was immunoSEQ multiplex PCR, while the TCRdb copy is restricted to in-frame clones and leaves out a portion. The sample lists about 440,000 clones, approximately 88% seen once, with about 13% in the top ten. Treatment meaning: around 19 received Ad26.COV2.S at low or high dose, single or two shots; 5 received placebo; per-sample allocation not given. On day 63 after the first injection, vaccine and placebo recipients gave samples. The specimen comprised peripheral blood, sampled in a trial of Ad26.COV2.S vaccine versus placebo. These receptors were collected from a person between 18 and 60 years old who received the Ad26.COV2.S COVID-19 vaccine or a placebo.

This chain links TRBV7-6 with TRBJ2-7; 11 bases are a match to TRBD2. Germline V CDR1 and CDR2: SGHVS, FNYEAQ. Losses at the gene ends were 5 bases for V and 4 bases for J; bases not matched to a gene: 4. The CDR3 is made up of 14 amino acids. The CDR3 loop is CASSIGTSGYEQYF. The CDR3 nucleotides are TGTGCCAGCAGCATCGGGACTAGCGGATACGAGCAGTACTTC.

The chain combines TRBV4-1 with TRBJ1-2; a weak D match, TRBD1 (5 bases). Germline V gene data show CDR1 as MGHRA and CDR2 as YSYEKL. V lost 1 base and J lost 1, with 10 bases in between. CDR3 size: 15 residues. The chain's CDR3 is CASSQADTDNYGYTF. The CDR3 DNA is TGCGCCAGCAGCCAAGCGGACACCGATAACTATGGCTACACCTTC.

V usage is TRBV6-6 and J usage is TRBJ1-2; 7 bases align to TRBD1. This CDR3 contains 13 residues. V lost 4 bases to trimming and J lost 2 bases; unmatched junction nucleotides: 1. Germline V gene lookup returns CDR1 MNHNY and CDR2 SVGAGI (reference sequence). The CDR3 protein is CASSSQGNYGYTF. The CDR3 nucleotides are TGTGCCAGCAGTTCACAGGGGAACTATGGCTACACCTTC.

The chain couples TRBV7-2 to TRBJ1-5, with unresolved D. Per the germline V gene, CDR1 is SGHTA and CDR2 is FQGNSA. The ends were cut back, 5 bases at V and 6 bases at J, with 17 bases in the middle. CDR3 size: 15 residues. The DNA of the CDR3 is TGTGCCAGCAGCCCATGGTTGGGCGGGAGTCAGCCCCAGCATTTT. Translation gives CASSPWLGGSQPQHF.

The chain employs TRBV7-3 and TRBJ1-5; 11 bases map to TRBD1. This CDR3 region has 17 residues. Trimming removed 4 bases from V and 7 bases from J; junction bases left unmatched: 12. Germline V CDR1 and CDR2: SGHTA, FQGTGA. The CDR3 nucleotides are TGTGCCAGCAGCTCAAGGACAGGGGGCGCCGGGAGGCAGCCCCAGCATTTT. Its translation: CASSSRTGGAGRQPQHF.